This entry describes one T cell receptor (beta chain). Its antigen is unidentified. V lost 5 bases and J lost 3, with 13 bases in between. CDR1 MGHRA and CDR2 YSYEKL come from the germline V gene. The CDR3 runs 15 residues. TCRdb re-derived calls from the RT-PCR reads in MiXCR, one entry per CDR3 protein. The table shows about 520,000 distinct CDR3 sequences, with roughly 23% occurring only once. This entry belongs to a study of response to subunit inactivated influenza vaccine. General study results and limits: Authors suggested each seasonal influenza vaccination recruits few new T cells.

This clonotype originated in a man aged 50-60 years who received an inactivated influenza vaccine. The rearrangement joins TRBV4-1 to TRBJ2-2; D is possibly TRBD1 or TRBD2 (5 bases each). The source was CD4+ T cells sorted from PBMCs, collected roughly 5 days after vaccination. CDR3 DNA sequence: TGCGCCAGCAGCTCCCGGGGCGGTTACACCGGGGAGCTGTTTTTT. Translating it yields CASSSRGGYTGELFF.